This T cell receptor beta chain stems from a study of OX40 agonist ivuxolimab in advanced cancers. Across the whole study: Ivuxolimab, an antibody acting as an agonist of OX40 (CD134), was used to treat patients. Regarding the study as a whole: On average, CD8+ T cells had more expanded clones than CD4+. Low normalized T-cell clonal expansion also characterized some of the nonresponders.

Trimming shortened V by 3 bases and J by 8 bases, and 17 bases separated the two germline ends. CDR1 and CDR2 from the germline V gene are SGHKS and YYEKEE (reference sequence). CDR3 size: 15 residues. Note on this clone: Its matching antigen is unknown.

Patients were ruled out by autoimmune disease history or systemic immunosuppression. Measured with immunoSEQ multiplex PCR; TCRdb has only the in-frame clones, and not every one. The sample contains some 42,000 clones, roughly nine tenths of which appear only once. The sequence came from an adult with an advanced solid tumor such as melanoma, head and neck, liver or kidney cancer. The V and J genes are TRBV5-5 and TRBJ1-4; D perhaps matches TRBD1 (5 bases). The sample in question was CD4+ or CD8+ T cells sorted from blood, obtained in a trial of the OX40 agonist ivuxolimab. The DNA for the CDR3 is TGTGCCAGCAGCTACAGACAGCCCGTCTCGGAAAAACTGTTTTTT. Its translation is CASSYRQPVSEKLFF.